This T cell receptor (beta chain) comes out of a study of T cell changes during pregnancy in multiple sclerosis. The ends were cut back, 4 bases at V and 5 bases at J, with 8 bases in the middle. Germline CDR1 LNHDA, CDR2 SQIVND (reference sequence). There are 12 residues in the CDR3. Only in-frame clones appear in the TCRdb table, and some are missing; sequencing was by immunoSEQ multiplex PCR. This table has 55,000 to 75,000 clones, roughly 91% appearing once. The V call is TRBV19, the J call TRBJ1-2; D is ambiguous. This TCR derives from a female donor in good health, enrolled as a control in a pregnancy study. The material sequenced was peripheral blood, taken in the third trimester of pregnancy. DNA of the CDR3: TGTGCCAGTAGTAGGGCTCGATATGGCTACACCTTC. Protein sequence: CASSRARYGYTF. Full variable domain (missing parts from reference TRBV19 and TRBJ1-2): DGGITQSPKYLFRKEGQNVTLSCEQNLNHDAMYWYRQDPGQGLRLIYYSQIVNDFQKGDIAEGYSVSREKKESFPLTVTSAQKNPTAFYLCASSRARYGYTFGSGTRLTVV.